The 2 T cell receptor beta chains listed next were all sequenced from one sample in a study of cytomegalovirus exposure and HLA in healthy donors (dated by TCRdb to 2015 to 2018). Libraries came from the immunoSEQ multiplex PCR assay. A mixture of 60 forward primers for TCR Vbeta segments and 13 reverse primers for TCR Jbeta segments was used in the multiplex PCR. Held by TCRdb, this immuneACCESS table contains in-frame sequences only and omits some clones. Under half of the omission traces to an unresolved V gene where checked; the cause of the rest is unknown. A total of some 150,000 clones appear in this sample, almost 80% of them only once. Of the sample, 0.5% to 0.85% is held by the ten largest clones. Input material: PBMCs. The receptors shown here come from a male donor in good health and CMV-seronegative.

The table lists this clone with a count of one. This chain joins TRBV4-3 and TRBJ1-4; 7 positions match TRBD1. CDR3 size: 20 residues. Germline trimming cut 0 bases from V and 0 bases from J; bases unmatched to any gene: 13. Germline assignment: CDR1 LGHNA and CDR2 YSLEER. The CDR3 DNA reads TGCGCCAGCAGCCAAGAATCAGGGGGACAAAACCTTGCAACTAATGAAAAACTGTTTTTT. This codes for CASSQESGGQNLATNEKLFF.

This clone occurred a few times. This chain joins TRBV4-1 and TRBJ1-4; TRBD1 agrees at 7 bases. The J segment lost 0 bases and the V segment lost 3 bases, leaving 4 bases of the junction unmatched. The CDR3 runs to 16 residues. Germline CDR1 MGHRA, CDR2 YSYEKL. The CDR3 DNA follows: TGCGCCAGCAGCCAGGGACAGACGACAACTAATGAAAAACTGTTTTTT. Translated, it gives CASSQGQTTTNEKLFF.